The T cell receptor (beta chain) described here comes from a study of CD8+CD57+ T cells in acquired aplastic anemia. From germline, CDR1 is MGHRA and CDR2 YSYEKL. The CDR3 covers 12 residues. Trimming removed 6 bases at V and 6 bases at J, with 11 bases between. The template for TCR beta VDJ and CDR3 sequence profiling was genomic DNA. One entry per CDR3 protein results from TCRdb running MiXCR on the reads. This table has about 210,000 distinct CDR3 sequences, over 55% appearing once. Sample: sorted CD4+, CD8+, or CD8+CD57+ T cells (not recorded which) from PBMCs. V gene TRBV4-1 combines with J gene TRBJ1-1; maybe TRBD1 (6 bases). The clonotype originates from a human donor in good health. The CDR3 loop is CASSHTGSEAFF. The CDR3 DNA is TGCGCCAGCAGTCATACAGGGTCTGAAGCTTTCTTT.